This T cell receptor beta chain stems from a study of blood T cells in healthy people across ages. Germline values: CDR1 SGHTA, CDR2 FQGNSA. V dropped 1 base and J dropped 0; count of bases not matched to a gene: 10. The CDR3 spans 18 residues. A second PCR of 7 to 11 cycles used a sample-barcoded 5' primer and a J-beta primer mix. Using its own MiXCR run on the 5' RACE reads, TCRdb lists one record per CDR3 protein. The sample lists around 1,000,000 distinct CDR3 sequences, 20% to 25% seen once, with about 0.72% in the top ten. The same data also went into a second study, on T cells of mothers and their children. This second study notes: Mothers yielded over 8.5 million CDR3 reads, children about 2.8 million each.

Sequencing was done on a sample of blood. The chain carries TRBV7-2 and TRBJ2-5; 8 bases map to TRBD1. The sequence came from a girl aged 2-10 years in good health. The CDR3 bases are TGTGCCAGCAGCTTAGTGGGTTGGGCAGGGGGCTACCAAGAGACCCAGTACTTC. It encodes CASSLVGWAGGYQETQYF.